This entry concerns a single TCR beta chain. This clonotype was observed a few times. Its recognized antigen is unknown. No base quality information exists; no much larger clone differs at one position. Germline trimming amounts to 4 bases on V and 2 bases on J, with 5 as the count of junction bases outside the gene matches. CDR1 and CDR2 are read off the germline V gene as SGHRS and YFSETQ. The CDR3, from cysteine to phenylalanine, totals 14 residues. Left in the record is the CDR3 DNA by itself, 42 bases read in frame from the first base. These data belong to a study of response to subunit inactivated influenza vaccine listed by TCRdb under 2018. Regarding the study in general: Deep quantitative T cell receptor repertoire profiling was used in the study to track responses to a trivalent subunit inactivated influenza vaccine.

Overall results and qualifications from the work: It was suggested by the authors that each seasonal influenza vaccination may recruit only a limited number of new T cells.

Library creation used RT-PCR. Sequenced on an Illumina HiSeq 2500. TCRdb handled the public reads itself, with Q25 trimming in fastp and clone calling in MiXCR, and kept productive beta chains. Rows matching on CDR3 protein sequence are summarized as one entry with the most common DNA and genes. This sample lists about 240,000 distinct CDR3 sequences; about 12% were detected once. The ten largest clones represent approximately 7.8% of the sample. The sequencing here drew on non-naive T cells sorted from PBMCs, taken 14 to 15 days before vaccination. The intended sense of this specimen's cell subset or site label: memory T cell fraction. This TCR derives from a man aged 50 or older who received an inactivated influenza vaccine. Donor details come from another sample of the same person, matched by shared clones. The chain employs TRBV5-1 and TRBJ2-7; TRBD1 aligns with 8 central bases. The nucleotide sequence is given as TGCGCCAGCAGCCAAGGGACAGGTACCTACGAGCAGTACTTC. Its protein product is CASSQGTGTYEQYF.